This T cell receptor beta chain was retrieved from a study of CD8 T cells in ankylosing spondylitis. Regarding the study as a whole: Significant enrichment of disease-linked clones was reported in matched ankylosing spondylitis synovial fluid. Made up of about eight highly homologous variants, a TCR beta motif appeared characteristic of ankylosing spondylitis blood. Peripheral blood samples showed relatively rare disease-linked clones, and these clones were CD8+. Prior literature has documented some motif variants in synovial fluid and blood from reactive arthritis.

The germline V gene has CDR1 KGHSH and CDR2 LQKENI. With 4 bases removed from V and 1 base from J, the gap between germline ends came to 20 bases. The CDR3 length is 18 residues. Scientists made TCR beta libraries using quantitative 5'-RACE with molecular barcodes. Each CDR3 protein is one row after TCRdb ran MiXCR on the 5' RACE reads. The table includes under 950,000 distinct CDR3 sequences, around 20% detected once. A word on this clonotype: The antigen is not known.

The sequence was collected from a male donor with ankylosing spondylitis. Sample: blood, either unsorted or a sorted T cell fraction (not recorded which). This chain uses TRBV18 with TRBJ2-1, with D possibly being TRBD2 (6 bases). The CDR3 nucleotides read TGTGCCAGCTCACTGACTCCCTTTAGCGGAGTTTCCTACAATGAGCAGTTCTTC. It specifies CASSLTPFSGVSYNEQFF.